This TCR beta chain was retrieved from a study of PD-L1 blockade in urothelial cancer. Clones were sequenced by immunoSEQ multiplex PCR, and TCRdb holds only the in-frame ones, with some missing. The sample lists tens of thousands of clones, approximately 75% occurring once. The CDR3 is 16 residues long. Germline V gene lookup returns CDR1 LNHDA and CDR2 SQIVND (reference sequence). V was trimmed by 2 bases and J by 4 bases, leaving 15 bases between them. Sequenced here: PBMCs, sampled around atezolizumab (anti-PD-L1) treatment. The rearrangement links TRBV19 to TRBJ1-5; D not certain. The sequence derives from a man between 65 and 80 years old with urothelial cancer. Written as DNA, the CDR3 is TGTGCCAGTAGTATACAATCGACGAGAGGGAATCAGCCCCAGCATTTT. Amino acid sequence: CASSIQSTRGNQPQHF.